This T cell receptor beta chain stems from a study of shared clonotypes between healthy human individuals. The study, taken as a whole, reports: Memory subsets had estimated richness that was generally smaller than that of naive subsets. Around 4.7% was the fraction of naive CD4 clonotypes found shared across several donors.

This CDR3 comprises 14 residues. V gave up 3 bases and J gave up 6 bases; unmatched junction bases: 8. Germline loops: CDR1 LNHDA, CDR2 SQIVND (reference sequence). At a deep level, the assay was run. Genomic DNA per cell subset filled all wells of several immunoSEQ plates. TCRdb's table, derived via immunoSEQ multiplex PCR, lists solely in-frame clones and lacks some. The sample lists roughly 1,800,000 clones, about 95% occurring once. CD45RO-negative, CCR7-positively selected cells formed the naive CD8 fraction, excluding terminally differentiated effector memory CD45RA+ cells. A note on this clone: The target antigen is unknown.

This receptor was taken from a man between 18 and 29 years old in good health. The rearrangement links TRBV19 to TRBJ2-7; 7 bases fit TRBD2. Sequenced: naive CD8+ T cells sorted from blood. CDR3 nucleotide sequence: TGTGCCAGTAGTATGCAGCAGGGCGGGGGCGAGCAGTACTTC. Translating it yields CASSMQQGGGEQYF. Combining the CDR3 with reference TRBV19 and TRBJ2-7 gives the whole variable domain DGGITQSPKYLFRKEGQNVTLSCEQNLNHDAMYWYRQDPGQGLRLIYYSQIVNDFQKGDIAEGYSVSREKKESFPLTVTSAQKNPTAFYLCASSMQQGGGEQYFGPGTRLTVT.